The 24 T cell receptor beta chains in this list originate from one sample, sequenced in a study of human T cells and chemical hapten exposure. Time point noted: patch test 2, 6 weeks after DPC sensitization. Documented treatment: therapeutic diphenylcyclopropenone sensitization with weekly scalp DPC. In TCRdb, the RACE reads were re-called with MiXCR into one record per CDR3 protein. The sample consists of about 40,000 distinct CDR3 sequences, 3% to 3.5% of them appearing once. Sequencing was performed on whole blood, taken in connection with sensitization to the hapten diphenylcyclopropenone (DPC). The source is a middle-aged man with alopecia areata. Some clones in this sample may be carry-over from other donors' samples.

This clonotype showed up many times. The chain employs TRBV5-6 and TRBJ2-6; perhaps TRBD1 as D (6 bases). V dropped 4 bases and J dropped 0 bases, with 17 bases sitting between them. The germline V gene encodes CDR1 SGHDT and CDR2 YYEEEE. The CDR3 extends over 18 amino acids. The CDR3 coding sequence is TGTGCCAGCAGCCAGATGGGGGCCGGCCTCTCTGGGGCCAACGTCCTGACTTTC. Amino acids: CASSQMGAGLSGANVLTF.

At least ten counts were recorded for this clonotype. The V call is TRBV28, the J call TRBJ2-2; D ambiguous. The CDR3 is made up of 15 amino acids. The V end lost 2 bases, the J end lost 4 bases, and 11 bases lay between the germline ends. CDR1 MDHEN and CDR2 SYDVKM come from the germline V gene. CDR3: CASSLGLRATGELFF. The CDR3 region has the DNA TGTGCCAGCAGTTTAGGCCTCCGGGCCACCGGGGAGCTGTTTTTT. Full variable domain (rest looked up from reference TRBV28 and TRBJ2-2): DVKVTQSSRYLVKRTGEKVFLECVQDMDHENMFWYRQDPGLGLRLIYFSYDVKMKEKGDIPEGYSVSREKKERFSLILESASTNQTSMYLCASSLGLRATGELFFGEGSRLTVL.

This clonotype was counted only a few times. This chain uses TRBV20-1 with TRBJ2-7; 7 bases map to TRBD2. Germline loops: CDR1 DFQATT, CDR2 SNEGSKA (reference sequence). The CDR3 totals 14 residues. The V segment lost 0 bases and the J segment 7 bases; nucleotides outside the gene matches: 9. The CDR3 protein is CSAREGGSDFEQYF. Written as DNA, the CDR3 is TGCAGTGCTAGAGAGGGCGGGAGCGATTTTGAGCAGTACTTC.

In its sample, this clonotype was seen once. Given a much more abundant clone one base away, this may be a read error. Because the CDR3 is missing its conserved closing phenylalanine or tryptophan, this is likely a read error. The chain recombines TRBV5-1 with TRBJ2-3; TRBD2 might be the D (5 bases). The germline V gene has CDR1 SGHRS and CDR2 YFSETQ. This CDR3 region has 14 residues. V gave up 3 bases and J gave up 0 bases, with 8 bases separating them. This CDR3 reads CASSWGVSTDTQYI. For the CDR3, the DNA is TGCGCCAGCAGCTGGGGAGTTAGCACAGATACGCAGTATATT.

There are many counts of this clonotype. The chain recombines TRBV12-3 or TRBV12-4 with TRBJ2-2; 8 bases are a match to TRBD2. The V and J ends lost 5 bases and 1 base, in that order; junction bases with no gene match: 9. This CDR3 spans 17 amino acids. CDR3 in amino acids: CASSPGGGGVNTGELFF. In nucleotides, the CDR3 is TGTGCCAGCAGTCCCGGGGGGGGCGGAGTGAACACCGGGGAGCTGTTTTTT.

Many counts were recorded for this clonotype. The gene calls are TRBV7-9 and TRBJ2-3, with TRBD2 identical over 8 bases. V was pared by 4 bases and J by 2 bases, with 5 bases of the junction left unmatched. The germline V gene encodes CDR1 SEHNR and CDR2 FQNEAQ (reference sequence). This CDR3 is built from 15 residues. The CDR3 region has the DNA TGTGCCAGCAGCTCCGGGGGGGGGGCCACAGATACGCAGTATTTT. Its protein is CASSSGGGATDTQYF.

This clonotype was observed a handful of times. The chain employs TRBV6-1 and TRBJ1-4; D remains ambiguous. Deletions cut 5 bases from V and 2 bases from J, with 6 bases between. Germline values: CDR1 MNHNS, CDR2 SASEGT. CDR3 length: 13 residues. CDR3 nucleotide sequence: TGTGCCAGCAGTAAAGAGACTAATGAAAAACTGTTTTTT. Amino acid sequence: CASSKETNEKLFF.

This clonotype was counted at least ten times. The V and J genes are TRBV2 and TRBJ1-2; 9 bases are shared with TRBD1. The CDR3 loop spans 16 amino acids. The germline V gene has CDR1 SNHLY and CDR2 FYNNEI. Losses at the gene ends were 5 bases for V and 3 bases for J; bases not matched to a gene: 10. CDR3: CASSPDRGGSDYGYTF. Here the CDR3 DNA reads TGTGCCAGCAGTCCGGACAGGGGAGGGTCTGACTATGGCTACACCTTC.

This clonotype was observed a handful of times. The rearrangement links TRBV7-9 to TRBJ2-1; perhaps TRBD1 as D (5 bases). The CDR3 spans 16 residues. With 6 bases removed from V and 6 bases from J, the gap between germline ends came to 21 bases. In germline, CDR1 is SEHNR, CDR2 FQNEAQ (reference sequence). The CDR3 loop reads CASSSPAGPLINEQFF. The CDR3 DNA sequence: TGTGCCAGCAGTTCCCCCGCAGGGCCATTAATCAATGAGCAGTTCTTC.

At least ten counts were recorded for this clonotype. The rearrangement links TRBV6-6 to TRBJ2-1, with TRBD2 matching 9 bases. This CDR3 has 18 residues. Germline CDR1 is MNHNY and CDR2 is SVGAGI (reference sequence). The junction had 12 bases not matched to a gene; V was cut back by 6 bases and J by 0 bases. CDR3 sequence (DNA): TGTGCCAGCAGCCCTGGGACTAGCTCACTAAGCTCCTACAATGAGCAGTTCTTC. Its protein is CASSPGTSSLSSYNEQFF.

This clonotype was detected ten times or more. This sequence joins TRBV5-1 and TRBJ2-7; the D gene is possibly TRBD1 (5 bases). CDR1 and CDR2 (germline): SGHRS, YFSETQ. V shed 0 bases and J shed 1 base, with 11 bases lying between them. This CDR3 region has 15 residues. This chain's CDR3 is CASSLAVGVSYEQYF. In nucleotides, the CDR3 is TGCGCCAGCAGCTTGGCCGTAGGGGTGTCCTACGAGCAGTACTTC.

This clonotype was seen a handful of times. The V call is TRBV7-2, the J call TRBJ2-4; possibly TRBD2 for D (6 bases). V shed 1 base and J shed 6 bases, with 10 bases lying between them. The length of the CDR3 is 14 residues. CDR1 SGHTA and CDR2 FQGNSA come from the germline V gene. CDR3 coding DNA: TGTGCCAGCAGCTTAGAAGGCGGGACAAACATTCAGTACTTC. This encodes CASSLEGGTNIQYF.

In the case of this clonotype: This may be a read error, as it is one base from a much larger clone. This chain links TRBV7-9 with TRBJ2-7; possibly TRBD1 for D (6 bases). Looked up from germline, CDR1 is SEHNR and CDR2 is FQNEAQ (reference sequence). The length of the CDR3 is 15 residues. CDR3: CTSSLEGTRTYEQYF. CDR3 nucleotides: TGTACCAGCAGCTTAGAGGGGACACGTACCTACGAGCAGTACTTC.

This clonotype was seen at least ten times. V and J are TRBV9 and TRBJ1-5; TRBD1 might be the D (5 bases). The V and J ends lost 4 bases and 6 bases respectively, with 17 bases between them. The germline V gene encodes CDR1 SGDLS and CDR2 YYNGEE. This CDR3 has 15 residues. The CDR3 region is CASSPGGVTSQPQHF. The CDR3 DNA sequence: TGTGCCAGCAGCCCGGGAGGGGTTACAAGTCAGCCCCAGCATTTT.

There are a few counts of this clonotype. The rearrangement uses TRBV6-5 and TRBJ2-3; 7 nucleotides align to TRBD1. The V gene's germline CDR1 is MNHEY and CDR2 SVGAGI. The CDR3 length is 15 residues. With V trimmed by 5 bases and J by 6 bases, 11 bases remained unmatched. CDR3 loop: CASSLWDSTSDTQYF. CDR3 in DNA: TGTGCCAGCAGTCTCTGGGACAGCACGTCGGATACGCAGTATTTT.

In this sample, this clonotype turned up many times. The CDR3 protein is CASSLAGVSDIQYF. As DNA, the CDR3 is TGTGCCAGCAGTTTAGCGGGAGTGTCAGACATTCAGTACTTC. The chain is built from TRBV6-2 or TRBV6-3 and TRBJ2-4; TRBD2 aligns across 9 bases. From germline, CDR1 is MNHEY and CDR2 SVGEGT. CDR3 length: 14 residues. V shed 4 bases, J shed 8 bases, and the junction held 6 bases outside the gene matches.

This clonotype was seen ten or more times. J is TRBJ2-1 and V is TRBV12-3 or TRBV12-4, with TRBD1 identical over 7 bases. CDR3 length: 14 amino acids. With 2 bases clipped from V and 7 bases from J, the junction kept 5 bases outside the gene matches. This CDR3 reads CASSLSNRGNEQFF. DNA of the CDR3: TGTGCCAGCAGTTTATCAAACAGGGGAAATGAGCAGTTCTTC.

This clonotype appeared many times. This chain connects TRBV27 to TRBJ2-7; D is undetermined. The V end was cut by 5 bases, the J end by 4 bases, with 9 bases between. This CDR3 is 12 amino acids long. Germline V gene data show CDR1 as MNHEY and CDR2 as SMNVEV (reference sequence). The CDR3 reads CASSPGPYEQYF. The CDR3 DNA reads TGTGCCAGCAGTCCAGGCCCTTACGAGCAGTACTTC.

The table lists this clonotype with many counts. This chain connects TRBV12-3 or TRBV12-4 to TRBJ2-1; D assignment may be TRBD1 or TRBD2 (5 bases each). Trimming pared 5 bases from V and 4 bases from J, leaving 15 bases between. This CDR3 is built from 15 residues. CDR3 nucleotides: TGTGCCAGCAGTCCCCCGTTGGGGGAATACAATGAGCAGTTCTTC. Translating it yields CASSPPLGEYNEQFF.

This clonotype was observed many times. The V gene is TRBV7-2, the J gene TRBJ2-1; TRBD1 aligns across 7 bases. The V segment lost 5 bases and the J segment 3 bases; nucleotides outside the gene matches: 10. Germline V lookup: CDR1 SGHTA, CDR2 FQGNSA. The CDR3 consists of 16 residues. CDR3 sequence: CASSPSRQGGYNEQFF. Written as DNA, the CDR3 is TGTGCCAGCAGCCCGAGTCGACAGGGTGGCTACAATGAGCAGTTCTTC. The complete variable domain, with remaining parts taken from reference TRBV7-2 and TRBJ2-1, reads GAGVSQSPSNKVTEKGKDVELRCDPISGHTALYWYRQSLGQGLEFLIYFQGNSAPDKSGLPSDRFSAERTGGSVSTLTIQRTQQEDSAVYLCASSPSRQGGYNEQFFGPGTRLTVL.

This clonotype was picked up many times. The rearrangement links TRBV18 to TRBJ2-3; the D gene is possibly TRBD2 (5 bases). This CDR3 is 14 amino acids long. The V and J ends lost 0 bases and 2 bases respectively, with 6 bases between them. CDR1 and CDR2 (germline): KGHSH, LQKENI. The CDR3 loop is CASSPPEATDTQYF. For the CDR3, the DNA is TGTGCCAGCTCACCACCGGAGGCCACAGATACGCAGTATTTT.

This clonotype has ten or more counts. CDR3 sequence reads: CASSQGMWQYF. The CDR3 nucleotides are TGCGCCAGCAGCCAAGGGATGTGGCAGTACTTC. This chain joins TRBV4-1 and TRBJ2-7; D uncertain. Germline lookup yields CDR1 MGHRA and CDR2 YSYEKL. CDR3 length equals 11 residues. V lost 1 base and J 9 bases, leaving 7 bases between the germline ends.

The chain recombines TRBV6-2 or TRBV6-3 with TRBJ1-2; 8 positions agree with TRBD1. The V and J ends lost 2 bases and 4 bases, in that order; junction bases with no gene match: 3. The CDR3 sequence is 14 residues long. Germline V gene sequence: CDR1 MNHEY, CDR2 SVGEGT. CDR3 DNA: TGTGCCAGCAGTTACGACAGGGGACTCTATGGCTACACCTTC. Its protein is CASSYDRGLYGYTF.

This clonotype came up many times. The J gene is TRBJ2-1, the V gene TRBV5-1, with unresolved D. Trimming cost V 4 bases and J 6 bases, with 8 bases left between them. Germline CDR1 and CDR2: SGHRS and YFSETQ. CDR3 size: 12 residues. Written as DNA, the CDR3 is TGCGCCAGCAGCCCGGTCCGCAATGAGCAGTTCTTC. Protein sequence: CASSPVRNEQFF.